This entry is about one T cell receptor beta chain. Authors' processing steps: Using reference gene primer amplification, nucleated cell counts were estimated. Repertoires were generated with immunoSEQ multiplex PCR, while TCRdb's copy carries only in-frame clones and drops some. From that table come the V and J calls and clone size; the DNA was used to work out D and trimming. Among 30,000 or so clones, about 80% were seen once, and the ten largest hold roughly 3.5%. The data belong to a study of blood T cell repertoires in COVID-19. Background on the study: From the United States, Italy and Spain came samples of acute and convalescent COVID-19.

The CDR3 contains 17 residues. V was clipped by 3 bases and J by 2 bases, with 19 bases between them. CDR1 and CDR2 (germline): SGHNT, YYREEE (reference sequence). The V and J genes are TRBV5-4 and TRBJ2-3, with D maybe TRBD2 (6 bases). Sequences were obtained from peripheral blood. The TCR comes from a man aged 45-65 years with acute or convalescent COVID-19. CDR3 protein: CASSSAGWEAFTDTQYF. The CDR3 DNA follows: TGTGCCAGCAGCTCCGCTGGGTGGGAGGCATTCACAGATACGCAGTATTTT.